The 8 T cell receptor beta chains below come from one sample, sequenced in a study of blood T cell repertoires in COVID-19. Clones were read by immunoSEQ multiplex PCR, and TCRdb kept only the in-frame ones, dropping some. The profile shows about 15,000 clones, 76% of them singletons. Sample: peripheral blood. The receptors shown here come from a man between 65 and 85 years old with active or convalescent COVID-19.

DNA for the CDR3: TGTGCCAGCAGTACAAGCCTGACAGGCTTCTATGGCTACACCTTC. It translates to CASSTSLTGFYGYTF. The gene calls are TRBV28 and TRBJ1-2; D possibly corresponds to TRBD1 (6 bases). The ends were cut back, 5 bases at V and 4 bases at J, with 17 bases in the middle. Germline CDR1 reads MDHEN; CDR2 reads SYDVKM. The CDR3 has 15 residues.

The chain carries TRBV11-2 and TRBJ2-3; 7 nucleotides align to TRBD1. The V and J ends lost 3 bases and 2 bases, in that order; junction bases with no gene match: 5. Germline V gives CDR1 SGHAT, CDR2 FQNNGV. The CDR3 runs to 15 residues. CDR3 protein: CASSLDRFYTDTQYF. CDR3 nucleotides: TGTGCCAGCAGCTTGGACAGGTTTTACACAGATACGCAGTATTTT.

The chain joins TRBV27 to TRBJ2-4; D perhaps matches TRBD1 (6 bases). V lost 8 bases and J lost 9, with 14 bases in between. This CDR3 is built from 12 residues. The germline CDR1 and CDR2 sequences are MNHEY and SMNVEV (reference sequence). For the CDR3, the DNA is TGTGCCAGCGGGAAGGGGGAAATCATTCAGTACTTC. It codes for CASGKGEIIQYF.

The genes are TRBV11-3 and TRBJ2-5; 13 nucleotides match TRBD2. Germline V gives CDR1 SGHNT, CDR2 YENEEA. V shed 4 bases, J shed 0 bases, and the junction held 5 bases outside the gene matches. This CDR3 is built from 17 residues. CDR3 protein: CASSSGLAGTYQETQYF. The CDR3 bases are TGTGCCAGCAGCTCGGGACTAGCGGGGACGTACCAAGAGACCCAGTACTTC. Drawing the rest from reference TRBV11-3 and TRBJ2-5, the complete variable domain is EAGVVQSPRYKIIEKKQPVAFWCNPISGHNTLYWYLQNLGQGPELLIRYENEEAVDDSQLPKDRFSAERLKGVDSTLKIQPAELGDSAVYLCASSSGLAGTYQETQYFGPGTRLLVL.

A few counts support this clone. The V gene is TRBV18, the J gene TRBJ1-5; D is possibly TRBD1 (6 bases). From germline, CDR1 is KGHSH and CDR2 LQKENI. The CDR3 has 13 residues. V dropped 4 bases and J dropped 6 bases, with 10 bases sitting between them. The CDR3 protein is CASSRGGAQPQHF. The CDR3 nucleotides read TGTGCCAGCTCACGGGGGGGCGCTCAGCCCCAGCATTTT. The complete variable domain, with remaining parts taken from reference TRBV18 and TRBJ1-5, reads NAGVMQNPRHLVRRRGQEARLRCSPMKGHSHVYWYRQLPEEGLKFMVYLQKENIIDESGMPKERFSAEFPKEGPSILRIQQVVRGDSAAYFCASSRGGAQPQHFGDGTRLSIL.

Note on this clone: The junction and the germline gene differ at one end; a read error may be behind it. The V and J genes are TRBV12-3 or TRBV12-4 and TRBJ1-2; TRBD1 agrees at 10 bases. The CDR3 is 12 residues long. CDR3 coding DNA: TGTGCCAGCAGCTTCCGGACAGGGGGTCAAAAGTTC. Protein product: CASSFRTGGQKF.

This clone was counted between two and nine times. This sequence joins TRBV5-1 and TRBJ1-1; 8 nucleotides agree with TRBD1. Germline CDR1 is SGHRS and CDR2 is YFSETQ. J gave up 6 bases and V 1 base, and 2 bases lay outside the gene matches. The CDR3 has 13 amino acids. The CDR3 is CASSLSTGAEAFF. The CDR3 DNA reads as TGCGCCAGCAGCTTGTCGACAGGGGCTGAAGCTTTCTTT.

In this sample, this clone turned up once. The V gene is TRBV28, the J gene TRBJ1-2; no firm D call. The CDR3 is 13 amino acids. Trimming stripped 4 bases from V and 2 bases from J, with 8 bases between. In germline, CDR1 is MDHEN, CDR2 SYDVKM. Written as DNA, the CDR3 is TGTGCCAGCAGTTCGACGGGGAACTATGGCTACACCTTC. As protein: CASSSTGNYGYTF.